A selection of T cell receptor beta chains follows, all from one sample in a study of cytomegalovirus exposure and HLA in healthy donors. Generated by immunoSEQ multiplex PCR, the TCRdb table keeps only in-frame clones and is missing some. The data contain 200,000 or so clones, over 75% of them singletons. The source material was PBMCs. All receptors derive from a boy younger than 10 in good health and CMV-seronegative. Both conserved end residues are part of each CDR3. The D gene is left open where the match is weak. Only part of the rows carry a size: once, few, many, or a class if the clone is expanded.

-,TRBJ1-3,TRBV5-1,TRBD1,TGCGCCAGCAGCTCCAGGGGGAACTCTGGAAACACCATATATTTT,CASSSRGNSGNTIYF
-,TRBJ2-1,TRBV7-9,-,TGTGCCAGCAGCTTAGAACAGGGAGAACGGAACAATGAGCAGTTCTTC,CASSLEQGERNNEQFF
few,TRBJ2-7,TRBV5-1,TRBD2,TGCGCCAGCAGCTTGGTACGGGGGGAGGGCTACGAGCAGTACTTC,CASSLVRGEGYEQYF
once,TRBJ2-5,TRBV18,-,TGTGCCAGCTCACCACGGGCAGGCCAGTACTTC,CASSPRAGQYF
-,TRBJ1-1,TRBV25-1,-,TGTGCCAGCAGTGAGCGGGGCTTAAACACTGAAGCTTTCTTT,CASSERGLNTEAFF
-,TRBJ2-3,TRBV5-6,TRBD2,TGTGCCAGCAGCTTAGGGATTGCGGGGGGGCCGGCAGATACGCAGTATTTT,CASSLGIAGGPADTQYF
-,TRBJ1-2,TRBV4-1,TRBD1,TGCGCCAGCAGCCACGGGGACAGGGGTTTACCAATCTATGGCTACACCTTC,CASSHGDRGLPIYGYTF
-,TRBJ2-5,TRBV5-5,-,TGTGCCAGCAGCCCCTGGGTCGGTTCCGGGGGGACCCAGTACTTC,CASSPWVGSGGTQYF
-,TRBJ2-3,TRBV4-1,TRBD2,TGCGCCAGCAGCCAAGGACGGGGGGGGCCAACAGATACGCAGTATTTT,CASSQGRGGPTDTQYF
once,TRBJ1-1,TRBV5-5,-,TGTGCCAGCAGCTTGCACCCGGGAAGTCAAAACACTGAAGCTTTCTTT,CASSLHPGSQNTEAFF